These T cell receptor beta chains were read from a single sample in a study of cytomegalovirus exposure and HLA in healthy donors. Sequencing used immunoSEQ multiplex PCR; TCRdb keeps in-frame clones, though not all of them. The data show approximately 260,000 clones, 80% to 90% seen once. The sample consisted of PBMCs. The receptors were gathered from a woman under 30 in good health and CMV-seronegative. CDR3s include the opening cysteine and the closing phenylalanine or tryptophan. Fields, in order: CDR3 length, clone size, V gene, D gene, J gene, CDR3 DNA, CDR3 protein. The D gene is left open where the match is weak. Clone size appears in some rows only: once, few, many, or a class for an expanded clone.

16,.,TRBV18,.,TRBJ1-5,TGTGCCAGCTCCCCCGGGTCGGGGAGCCGCAATCAGCCCCAGCATTTT,CASSPGSGSRNQPQHF
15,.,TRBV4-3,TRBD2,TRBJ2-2,TGCGCCAGCAGCCAAGATGGGAGGGCCACCGGGGAGCTGTTTTTT,CASSQDGRATGELFF
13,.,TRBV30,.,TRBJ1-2,TGTGCCTGGACCCCGGACACAATCTATGGCTACACCTTC,CAWTPDTIYGYTF
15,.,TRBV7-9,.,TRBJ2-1,TGTGCCAGCAGCTCTAGCGCTAGCTCCTACAATGAGCAGTTCTTC,CASSSSASSYNEQFF
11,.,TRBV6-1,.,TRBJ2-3,TGTGCCAGCCCAGAAGGGAGTTCGCAGTATTTT,CASPEGSSQYF
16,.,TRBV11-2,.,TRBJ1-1,TGTGCCAGCACCACGAACAGTGAATTCATGAACACTGAAGCTTTCTTT,CASTTNSEFMNTEAFF
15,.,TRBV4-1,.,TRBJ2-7,TGCGCCAGCAGCCAAGATTCAGGGACAAACTACGAGCAGTACTTC,CASSQDSGTNYEQYF
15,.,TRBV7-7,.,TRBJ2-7,TGTGCTAGCAGCTTAAATGAGGAACAGGCCTACGAGCAGTACTTC,CASSLNEEQAYEQYF
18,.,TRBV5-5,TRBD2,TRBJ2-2,TGTGCCAGCAGCTTGGGGTTAGCGGGAGGTTCTAACACCGGGGAGCTGTTTTTT,CASSLGLAGGSNTGELFF
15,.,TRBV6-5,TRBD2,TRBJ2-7,TGTGCCAGCAGCCGAGCGGGGTCCCCTTCCTACGAGCAGTACTTC,CASSRAGSPSYEQYF
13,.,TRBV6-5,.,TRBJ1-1,TGTGCCAGCAGTTCCTCGGGGAGTCAGGAAGCTTTCTTT,CASSSSGSQEAFF
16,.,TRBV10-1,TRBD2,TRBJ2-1,TGCGCCAGCAGCCTGGGACTAGCGGGGGGGGTAGATGAGCAGTTCTTC,CASSLGLAGGVDEQFF
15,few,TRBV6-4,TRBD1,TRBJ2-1,TGTGCCAGCAGTTCACAGGGGGAACCTTCGGATGAGCAGTTCTTC,CASSSQGEPSDEQFF
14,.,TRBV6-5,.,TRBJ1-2,TGTGCCAGCAGTTACTTAGGGGGTAACTATGGCTACACCTTC,CASSYLGGNYGYTF
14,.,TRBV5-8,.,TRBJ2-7,TGTGCCAGCAGCTTGGAGTACAGCTCCTACGAGCAGTACTTC,CASSLEYSSYEQYF
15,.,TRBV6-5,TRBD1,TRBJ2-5,TGTGCCAGCAGTTCAGGGGGCGCCCTCCAAGAGACCCAGTACTTC,CASSSGGALQETQYF
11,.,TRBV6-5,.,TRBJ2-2,TGTGCCAGCGAGGGTCCCGGGGAGCTGTTTTTT,CASEGPGELFF
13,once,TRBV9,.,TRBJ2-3,TGTGCCAGCACCGCGAACGTAGCGGATACGCAGTATTTT,CASTANVADTQYF
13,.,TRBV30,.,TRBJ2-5,TGTGCCTGGAGTTTTGCGGTCCGAGAGACCCAGTACTTC,CAWSFAVRETQYF
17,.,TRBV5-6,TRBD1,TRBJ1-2,TGTGCCAGCAGCTTGGGGACAGGGTGGGGTATAATCTATGGCTACACCTTC,CASSLGTGWGIIYGYTF
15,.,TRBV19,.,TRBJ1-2,TGTGCCAGTAGTAACGACTTGACAGTCGAGTATGGCTACACCTTC,CASSNDLTVEYGYTF
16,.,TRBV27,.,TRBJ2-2,TGTGCCAGCAGTTTATCGGGAGAAACCAAGGGTGGGGAGCTGTTTTTT,CASSLSGETKGGELFF
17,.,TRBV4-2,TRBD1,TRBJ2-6,TGTGCCAGCAGCCAGGGCTCAGGGGGTAGAGGGGCCAACGTCCTGACTTTC,CASSQGSGGRGANVLTF
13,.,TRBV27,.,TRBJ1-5,TGTGCCAGCAGTTCAGGGGGCAATCAGCCCCAGCATTTT,CASSSGGNQPQHF
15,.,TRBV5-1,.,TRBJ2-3,TGCGCCAGCAGCTTGACGACTAGACGCACAGATACGCAGTATTTT,CASSLTTRRTDTQYF
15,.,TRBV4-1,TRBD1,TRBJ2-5,TGCGCCAGCAGCCAAACCGGGACAGTTCAAGAGACCCAGTACTTC,CASSQTGTVQETQYF
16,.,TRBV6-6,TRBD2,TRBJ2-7,TGTGCCAGCAGTTACCCCGGGACTAGCGGGAGGTACGAGCAGTACTTC,CASSYPGTSGRYEQYF
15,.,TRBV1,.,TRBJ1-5,TGCACCAGCAGCCAAGGGACAGGGAGCAATCAGCCCCAGCATTTT,CTSSQGTGSNQPQHF
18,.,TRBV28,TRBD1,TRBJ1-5,TGTGCCAGCAGAATTCGACAGGGGGCGAAAGCTGGGAATCAGCCCCAGCATTTT,CASRIRQGAKAGNQPQHF
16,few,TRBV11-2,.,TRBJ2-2,TGTGCCAGCAGCTTAGCACCCACCGAGGGCACCGGGGAGCTGTTTTTT,CASSLAPTEGTGELFF
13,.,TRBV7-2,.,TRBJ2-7,TGTGCCAGCAGCTTAGGTCCCCAGTACGAGCAGTACTTC,CASSLGPQYEQYF
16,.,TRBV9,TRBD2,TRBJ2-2,TGTGCCAGCAGCGTAGAGAGCGGGAGGGCCACCGGGGAGCTGTTTTTT,CASSVESGRATGELFF
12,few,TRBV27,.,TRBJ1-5,TGTGCCAGCAGTTTCTTCGGTCAGCCCCAGCATTTT,CASSFFGQPQHF
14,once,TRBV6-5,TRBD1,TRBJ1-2,TGTGCCAGCAGGCAACAGGGGAGTTTTTTTGGCTACACCTTC,CASRQQGSFFGYTF
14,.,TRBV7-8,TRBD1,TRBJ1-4,TGTGCCAGCAGCTTCGGACAGGGGAATGAAAAACTGTTTTTT,CASSFGQGNEKLFF
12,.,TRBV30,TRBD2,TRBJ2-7,TGTGCCTGGAGTTCCGGGAGGTACGAGCAGTACTTC,CAWSSGRYEQYF
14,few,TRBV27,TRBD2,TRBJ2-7,TGTGCCAGCAGTTTGGGTATTTGGGGGGGCGAGCAGTACTTC,CASSLGIWGGEQYF
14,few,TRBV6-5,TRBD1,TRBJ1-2,TGTGCCAGCAGCCAGGGGGCCCTATGGTATGGCTACACCTTC,CASSQGALWYGYTF